What follows are 14 T cell receptor beta chains derived from one specimen sequenced in a study of shared clonotypes between healthy human individuals. The assay was immunoSEQ multiplex PCR, and TCRdb's table has in-frame clones only and misses some. The sample records under 2.5 million clones, 80% to 95% being singletons. The material sequenced was naive CD4+ T cells from PBMCs. Subset specified: CD45RA+ positively selected. All receptors derive from a man in his late teens or twenties in good health. Some clones in this sample may be carry-over from other donors' samples.

V usage is TRBV28 and J usage is TRBJ2-7; 11 nucleotides align to TRBD2. After removal of 5 bases from V and 2 bases from J, the junction contained 5 bases not matched to a gene. CDR3 length: 15 residues. Germline-derived CDR1 and CDR2 are MDHEN and SYDVKM. The CDR3 DNA reads TGTGCCAGCAGTAATAGCGGGAGGGAACCCTACGAGCAGTACTTC. Translating it yields CASSNSGREPYEQYF.

The CDR3 region is CASSESGRGDSNEKLFF. The CDR3 DNA follows: TGTGCCAGCAGTGAATCGGGCAGGGGGGACTCCAATGAAAAACTGTTTTTT. This chain uses TRBV25-1 with TRBJ1-4, with 7 nucleotides matching TRBD1. The CDR3 is 17 amino acids. V shed 1 base, J shed 5 bases, and the junction held 10 bases outside the gene matches. CDR1 and CDR2 from the germline V gene are MGHDK and SYGVNS.

The V gene is TRBV7-6, the J gene TRBJ2-1; D remains ambiguous. The CDR3 is made up of 15 amino acids. V lost 4 bases and J lost 7, with 17 bases in between. Germline assignment: CDR1 SGHVS and CDR2 FNYEAQ. The CDR3 loop reads CASSSSPLLSNEQFF. CDR3 bases: TGTGCCAGCAGCTCAAGCCCTTTACTCAGTAATGAGCAGTTCTTC.

This clone occurred a few times. V is TRBV29-1 and J is TRBJ1-5; a weak D match, TRBD1 (5 bases). Germline assignment: CDR1 SQVTM and CDR2 ANQGSEA. Trimming took off 6 bases at V and 13 bases at J, with 16 bases between the two ends. This CDR3 region has 11 residues. Here the CDR3 reads CSVLGADSQHF. In DNA, the CDR3 is TGCAGCGTCTTAGGGGCTGATTCTCAGCATTTT.

The rearrangement joins TRBV5-1 to TRBJ2-1; 9 nucleotides line up with TRBD2. Germline trimming cut 2 bases from V and 5 bases from J; bases unmatched to any gene: 2. The V gene's germline CDR1 is SGHRS and CDR2 YFSETQ. This CDR3 has 14 residues. The CDR3: CASSFPSGDNEQFF. CDR3 nucleotide sequence: TGCGCCAGCAGCTTTCCTAGCGGGGACAATGAGCAGTTCTTC.

Note on this clone: The same CDR3 is also encoded by other DNA sequences in this sample. The rearrangement uses TRBV5-4 and TRBJ1-2; D is perhaps TRBD1 (5 bases). CDR1 and CDR2 from the germline V gene are SGHNT and YYREEE (reference sequence). The CDR3 has 13 amino acids. Trimming took 4 bases from V and 1 from J, leaving 8 bases between them. CDR3 sequence: CASSTDSNYGYTF. CDR3 in DNA: TGTGCCAGCAGCACTGACAGTAACTATGGCTACACCTTC.

This chain uses TRBV2 with TRBJ2-7; the D gene could be TRBD1 or TRBD2 (5 bases each). The CDR3 has 15 residues. V gave up 1 base and J gave up 4 bases, with 14 bases separating them. From germline, CDR1 is SNHLY and CDR2 FYNNEI. In DNA, the CDR3 is TGTGCCAGCAGTGAAGGCATGAGGGGACCATACGAGCAGTACTTC. It specifies CASSEGMRGPYEQYF.

The rearrangement joins TRBV5-1 to TRBJ2-3, with D perhaps matching TRBD1 (5 bases). V lost 3 bases and J lost 1, with 9 bases in between. CDR3 length: 14 amino acids. Germline-derived CDR1 and CDR2 are SGHRS and YFSETQ. This chain's CDR3 is CASSSGAGTDTQYF. The CDR3, as DNA: TGCGCCAGCAGCTCTGGGGCGGGCACAGATACGCAGTATTTT.

Of note for this clone: The same CDR3 arises from other DNA sequences in this sample as well. The V gene is TRBV28, the J gene TRBJ2-7, with 9 bases aligning to TRBD1. The J segment lost 2 bases and the V segment lost 6 bases, leaving 5 bases of the junction unmatched. Germline V gene data show CDR1 as MDHEN and CDR2 as SYDVKM. The CDR3 is 14 amino acids. CDR3 bases: TGTGCCAGCAGCCCGGGACAGGGAGCCTACGAGCAGTACTTC. Translating gives CASSPGQGAYEQYF.

The genes are TRBV4-3 and TRBJ2-4; D is unresolved. The CDR3 is 15 residues long. Trimming left V 0 bases short and J 3 bases short, with 9 bases between. Germline lookup yields CDR1 LGHNA and CDR2 YSLEER. The CDR3 protein is CASSQDIASKNIQYF. The DNA for the CDR3 is TGCGCCAGCAGCCAAGACATCGCCAGCAAAAACATTCAGTACTTC.

V is TRBV28 and J is TRBJ1-5, with 8 bases matching TRBD1. J was trimmed by 6 bases and V by 9 bases; bases with no gene match: 10. This CDR3 region has 14 residues. In germline, CDR1 is MDHEN, CDR2 SYDVKM. CDR3 coding DNA: TGTGCCAGTAAAAGTGACAGGGGAGTTCAGCCCCAGCATTTT. Its translation is CASKSDRGVQPQHF.

This clone was detected only once. The CDR3 loop is CASSALEGKFDEQFF. The CDR3, as DNA: TGTGCCAGCAGCGCACTCGAGGGCAAGTTCGATGAGCAGTTCTTC. The chain uses TRBV5-6 and TRBJ2-1; D is perhaps TRBD2 (5 bases). V lost 4 bases to trimming and J lost 8 bases, with 19 bases between them. CDR3 length: 15 residues. CDR1 SGHDT and CDR2 YYEEEE come from the germline V gene.

The chain couples TRBV6-1 to TRBJ1-3, with a tentative D call TRBD1 (5 bases). In germline, CDR1 is MNHNS, CDR2 SASEGT. The length of the CDR3 is 14 residues. V lost 7 bases and J lost 2, with 12 bases in between. CDR3 protein: CASNLVGPGNTIYF. In DNA, the CDR3 is TGTGCCAGCAACTTGGTGGGGCCTGGAAACACCATATATTTT.

V gene TRBV7-9 combines with J gene TRBJ2-1; D gene ambiguous. This CDR3 is built from 13 residues. The germline V gene has CDR1 SEHNR and CDR2 FQNEAQ (reference sequence). The V end lost 5 bases, the J end lost 12 bases, and 17 bases lay between the germline ends. CDR3 protein: CASSGRTVARQFF. CDR3 bases: TGTGCCAGCAGCGGGCGGACGGTCGCGAGGCAGTTCTTC. Combining the CDR3 with reference TRBV7-9 and TRBJ2-1 gives the whole variable domain DTGVSQNPRHKITKRGQNVTFRCDPISEHNRLYWYRQTLGQGPEFLTYFQNEAQLEKSRLLSDRFSAERPKGSFSTLEIQRTEQGDSAMYLCASSGRTVARQFFGPGTRLTVL.